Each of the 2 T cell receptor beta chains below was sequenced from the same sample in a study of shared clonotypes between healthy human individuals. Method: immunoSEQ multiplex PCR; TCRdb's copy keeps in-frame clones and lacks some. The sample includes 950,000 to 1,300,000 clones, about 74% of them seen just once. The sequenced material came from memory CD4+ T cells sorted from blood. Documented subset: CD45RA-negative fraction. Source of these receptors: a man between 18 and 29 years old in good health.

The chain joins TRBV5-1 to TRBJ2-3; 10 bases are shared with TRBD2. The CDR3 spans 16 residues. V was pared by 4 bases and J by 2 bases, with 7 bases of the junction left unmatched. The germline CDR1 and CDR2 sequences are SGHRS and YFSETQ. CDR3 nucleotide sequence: TGCGCCAGCAGCCGTGTAGCGGGGGGAAACACAGATACGCAGTATTTT. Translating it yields CASSRVAGGNTDTQYF.

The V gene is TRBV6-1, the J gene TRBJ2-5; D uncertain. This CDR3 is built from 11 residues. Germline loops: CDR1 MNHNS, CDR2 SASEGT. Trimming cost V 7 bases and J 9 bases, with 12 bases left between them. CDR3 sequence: CASNYFQAQYF. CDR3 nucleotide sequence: TGTGCCAGCAATTATTTTCAGGCCCAGTACTTC.